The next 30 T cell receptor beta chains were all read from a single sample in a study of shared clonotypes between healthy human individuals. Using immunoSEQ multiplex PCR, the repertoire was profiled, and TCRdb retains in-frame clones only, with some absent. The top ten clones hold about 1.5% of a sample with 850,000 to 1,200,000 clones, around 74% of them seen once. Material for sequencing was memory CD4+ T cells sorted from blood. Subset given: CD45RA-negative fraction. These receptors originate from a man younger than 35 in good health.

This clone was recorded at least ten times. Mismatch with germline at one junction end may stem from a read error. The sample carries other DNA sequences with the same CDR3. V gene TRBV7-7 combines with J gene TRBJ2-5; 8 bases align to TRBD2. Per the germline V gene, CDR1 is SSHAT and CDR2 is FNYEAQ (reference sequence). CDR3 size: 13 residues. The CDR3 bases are TGTGCTAGCAGCTTAGGCGGGAGGGAGACCCAGTACTTC. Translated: CASSLGGRETQYF.

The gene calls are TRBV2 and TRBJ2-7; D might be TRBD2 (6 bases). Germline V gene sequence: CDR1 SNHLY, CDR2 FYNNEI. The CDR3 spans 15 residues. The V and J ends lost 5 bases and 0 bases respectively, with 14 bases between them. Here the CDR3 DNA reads TGTGCCAGCAGTCCCACTAGCCCGTCCTCCTACGAGCAGTACTTC. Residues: CASSPTSPSSYEQYF.

As DNA, the CDR3 is TGTGCCAGCAGCGTAGCGGTCCTCGCGGGCACCGGGGAGCTGTTTTTT. Amino acids: CASSVAVLAGTGELFF. The rearrangement joins TRBV9 to TRBJ2-2; a possible D gene is TRBD2 (5 bases). The V end lost 0 bases, the J end lost 4 bases, and 13 bases lay between the germline ends. The CDR3 runs to 16 residues. In germline, CDR1 is SGDLS, CDR2 YYNGEE. The full variable domain, in which reference TRBV9 and TRBJ2-2 provide the parts outside the CDR3, is DSGVTQTPKHLITATGQRVTLRCSPRSGDLSVYWYQQSLDQGLQFLIQYYNGEERAKGNILERFSAQQFPDLHSELNLSSLELGDSALYFCASSVAVLAGTGELFFGEGSRLTVL.

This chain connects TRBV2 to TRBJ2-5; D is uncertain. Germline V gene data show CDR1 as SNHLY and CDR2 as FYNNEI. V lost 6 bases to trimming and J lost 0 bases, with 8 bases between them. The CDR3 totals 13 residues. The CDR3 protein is CASRENYQETQYF. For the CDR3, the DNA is TGTGCCAGCAGGGAGAATTACCAAGAGACCCAGTACTTC.

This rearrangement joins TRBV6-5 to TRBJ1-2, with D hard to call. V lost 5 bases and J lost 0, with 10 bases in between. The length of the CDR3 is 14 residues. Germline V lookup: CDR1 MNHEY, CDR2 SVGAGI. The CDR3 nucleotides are TGTGCCAGCAGTGCACGGGGAGCTAACTATGGCTACACCTTC. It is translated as CASSARGANYGYTF.

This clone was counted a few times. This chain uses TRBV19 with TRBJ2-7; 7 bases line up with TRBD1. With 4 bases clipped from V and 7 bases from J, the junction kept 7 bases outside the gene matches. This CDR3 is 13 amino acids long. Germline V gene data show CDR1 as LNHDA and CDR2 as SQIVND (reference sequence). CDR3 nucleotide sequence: TGTGCCAGTAGTAGACAGGGATCGGGAGAGCAGTACTTC. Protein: CASSRQGSGEQYF.

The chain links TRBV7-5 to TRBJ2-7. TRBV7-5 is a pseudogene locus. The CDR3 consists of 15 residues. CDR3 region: CARSLVGGRAYEQYF. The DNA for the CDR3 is TGTGCCAGAAGCTTAGTGGGCGGTAGAGCCTACGAGCAGTACTTC.

DNA for the CDR3: TGTGCCAGCAGCTTGGTCGGCCCGGCCGAGCAGTACTTC. Its translation: CASSLVGPAEQYF. The gene calls are TRBV11-2 and TRBJ2-7; D unclear. The germline CDR1 and CDR2 sequences are SGHAT and FQNNGV. V was shortened by 3 bases and J by 6 bases, with 12 bases between the two germline ends. The CDR3 is 13 amino acids.

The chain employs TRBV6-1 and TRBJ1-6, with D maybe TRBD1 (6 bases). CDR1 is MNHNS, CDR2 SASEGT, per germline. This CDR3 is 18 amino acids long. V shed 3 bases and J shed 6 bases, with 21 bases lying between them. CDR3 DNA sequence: TGTGCCAGCAGTGAGATCCCCGGGGGGCGCGGTGTTAATTCACCCCTCCACTTT. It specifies CASSEIPGGRGVNSPLHF.

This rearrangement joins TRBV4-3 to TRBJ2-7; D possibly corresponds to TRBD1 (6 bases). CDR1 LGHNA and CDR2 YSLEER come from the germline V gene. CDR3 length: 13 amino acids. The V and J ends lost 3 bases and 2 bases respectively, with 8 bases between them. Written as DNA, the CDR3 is TGCGCCAGCAGCCAGGGACAAGCCTACGAGCAGTACTTC. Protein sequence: CASSQGQAYEQYF.

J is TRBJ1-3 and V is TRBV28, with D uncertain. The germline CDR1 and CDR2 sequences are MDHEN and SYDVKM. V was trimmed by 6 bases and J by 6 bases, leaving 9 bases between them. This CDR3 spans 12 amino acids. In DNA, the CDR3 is TGTGCCAGCAGGACTCAGGAAAACACCATATATTTT. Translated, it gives CASRTQENTIYF.

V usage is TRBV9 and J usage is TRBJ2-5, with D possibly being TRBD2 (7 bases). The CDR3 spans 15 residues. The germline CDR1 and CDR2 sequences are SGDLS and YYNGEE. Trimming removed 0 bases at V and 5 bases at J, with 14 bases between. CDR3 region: CASSVGGGGRETQYF. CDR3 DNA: TGTGCCAGCAGCGTAGGCGGGGGCGGTAGGGAGACCCAGTACTTC.

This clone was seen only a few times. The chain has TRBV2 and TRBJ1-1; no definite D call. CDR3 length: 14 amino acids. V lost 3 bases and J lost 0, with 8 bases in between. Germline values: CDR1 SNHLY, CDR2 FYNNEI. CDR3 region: CASSDSTLNTEAFF. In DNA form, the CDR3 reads TGTGCCAGCAGTGATTCGACACTGAACACTGAAGCTTTCTTT.

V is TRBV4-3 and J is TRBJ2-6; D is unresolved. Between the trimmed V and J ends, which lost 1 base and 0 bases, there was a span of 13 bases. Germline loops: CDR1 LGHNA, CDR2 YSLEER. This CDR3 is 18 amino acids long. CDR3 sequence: CASSQGVYRNSGANVLTF. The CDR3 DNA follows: TGCGCCAGCAGCCAAGGGGTCTACAGAAACTCTGGGGCCAACGTCCTGACTTTC.

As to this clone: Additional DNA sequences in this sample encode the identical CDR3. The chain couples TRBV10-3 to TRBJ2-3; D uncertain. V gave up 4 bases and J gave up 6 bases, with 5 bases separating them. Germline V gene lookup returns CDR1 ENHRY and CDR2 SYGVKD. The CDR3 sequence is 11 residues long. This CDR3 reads CAISVRDTQYF. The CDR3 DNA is TGTGCCATCAGTGTGAGGGATACGCAGTATTTT.

The CDR3 DNA follows: TGTGCCAGCACCCCCAAATCAAACACCGGGGAGCTGTTTTTT. Translated: CASTPKSNTGELFF. The chain is built from TRBV6-6 and TRBJ2-2, with D uncertain. There are 14 residues in the CDR3. In germline, CDR1 is MNHNY, CDR2 SVGAGI (reference sequence). The ends were cut back, 7 bases at V and 2 bases at J, with 11 bases in the middle.

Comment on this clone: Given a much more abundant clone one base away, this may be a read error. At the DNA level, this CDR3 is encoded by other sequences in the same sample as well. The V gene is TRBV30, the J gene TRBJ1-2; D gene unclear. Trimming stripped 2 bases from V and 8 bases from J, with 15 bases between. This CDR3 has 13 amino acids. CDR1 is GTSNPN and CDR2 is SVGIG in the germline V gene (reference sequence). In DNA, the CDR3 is TGTGCCTGGAGTACACAAGAGGGAGGCGGCTACACCTTC. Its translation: CAWSTQEGGGYTF. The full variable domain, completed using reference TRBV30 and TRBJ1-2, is SQTIHQWPATLVQPVGSPLSLECTVEGTSNPNLYWYRQAAGRGLQLLFYSVGIGQISSEVPQNLSASRPQDRQFILSSKKLLLSDSGFYLCAWSTQEGGGYTFGSGTRLTVV.

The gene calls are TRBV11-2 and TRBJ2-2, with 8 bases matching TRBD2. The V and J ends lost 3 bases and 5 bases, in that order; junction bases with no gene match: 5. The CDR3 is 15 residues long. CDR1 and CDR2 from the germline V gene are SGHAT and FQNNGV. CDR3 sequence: CASSFGAGGTGELFF. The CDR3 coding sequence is TGTGCCAGCAGCTTTGGGGCGGGGGGAACCGGGGAGCTGTTTTTT.

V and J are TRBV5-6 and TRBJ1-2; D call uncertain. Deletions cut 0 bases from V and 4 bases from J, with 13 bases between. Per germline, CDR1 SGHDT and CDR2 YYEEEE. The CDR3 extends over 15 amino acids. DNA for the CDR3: TGTGCCAGCAGCTTGGCCTGGGTTCTGAGCTATGGCTACACCTTC. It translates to CASSLAWVLSYGYTF.

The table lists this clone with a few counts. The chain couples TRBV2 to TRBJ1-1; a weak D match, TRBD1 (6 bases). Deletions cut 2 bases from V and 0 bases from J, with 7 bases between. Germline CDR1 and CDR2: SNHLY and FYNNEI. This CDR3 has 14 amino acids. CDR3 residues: CASSERGMNTEAFF. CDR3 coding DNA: TGTGCCAGCAGTGAAAGGGGGATGAACACTGAAGCTTTCTTT.

The CDR3: CASSAGGSTETQYF. Here the CDR3 DNA reads TGCGCCAGCAGCGCAGGGGGCTCGACGGAGACCCAGTACTTC. The chain uses TRBV10-1 and TRBJ2-5, with 8 positions matching TRBD1. The V and J ends lost 6 bases and 5 bases, in that order; junction bases with no gene match: 8. The CDR3 is 14 amino acids. Germline-derived CDR1 and CDR2 are WNHNN and SYGVQD (reference sequence).

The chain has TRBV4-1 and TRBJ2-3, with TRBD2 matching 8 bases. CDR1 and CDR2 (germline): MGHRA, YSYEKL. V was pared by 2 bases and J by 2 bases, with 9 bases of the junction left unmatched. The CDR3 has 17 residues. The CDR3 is CASSQPRGAQTTDTQYF. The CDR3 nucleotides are TGCGCCAGCAGCCAACCGCGGGGGGCCCAAACCACAGATACGCAGTATTTT.

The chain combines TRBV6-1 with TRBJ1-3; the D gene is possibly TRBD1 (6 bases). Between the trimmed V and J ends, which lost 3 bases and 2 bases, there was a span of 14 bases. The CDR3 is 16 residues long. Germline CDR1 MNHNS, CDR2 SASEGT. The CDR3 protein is CASSDRGASTGNTIYF. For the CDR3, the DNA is TGTGCCAGCAGTGATCGGGGGGCGTCGACTGGAAACACCATATATTTT.

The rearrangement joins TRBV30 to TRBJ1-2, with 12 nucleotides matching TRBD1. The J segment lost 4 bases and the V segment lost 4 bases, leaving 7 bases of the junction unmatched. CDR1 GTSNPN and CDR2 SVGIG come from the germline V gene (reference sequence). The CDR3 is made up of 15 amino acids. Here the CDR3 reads CAWTRGGQGAYGYTF. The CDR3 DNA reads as TGTGCCTGGACCAGAGGGGGACAGGGGGCCTATGGCTACACCTTC.

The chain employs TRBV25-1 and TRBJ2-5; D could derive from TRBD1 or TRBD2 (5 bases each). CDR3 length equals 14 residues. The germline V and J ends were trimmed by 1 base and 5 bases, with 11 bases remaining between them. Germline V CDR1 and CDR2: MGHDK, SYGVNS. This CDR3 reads CASSESGRLETQYF. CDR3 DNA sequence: TGTGCCAGCAGTGAATCGGGGCGCCTGGAGACCCAGTACTTC.

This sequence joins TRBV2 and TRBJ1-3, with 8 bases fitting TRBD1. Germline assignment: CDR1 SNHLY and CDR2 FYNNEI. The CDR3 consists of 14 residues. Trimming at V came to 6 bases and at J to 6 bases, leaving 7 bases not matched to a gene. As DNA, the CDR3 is TGTGCCAGCAGCGCCGACAGGGGCCTAAACACCATATATTTT. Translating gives CASSADRGLNTIYF.

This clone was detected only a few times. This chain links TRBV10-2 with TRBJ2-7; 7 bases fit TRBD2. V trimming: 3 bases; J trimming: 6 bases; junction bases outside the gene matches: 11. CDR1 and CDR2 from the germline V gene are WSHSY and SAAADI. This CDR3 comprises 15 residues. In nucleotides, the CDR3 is TGCGCCAGCAGTGACCCAGCGGGGACTACCCTCGAGCAGTACTTC. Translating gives CASSDPAGTTLEQYF.

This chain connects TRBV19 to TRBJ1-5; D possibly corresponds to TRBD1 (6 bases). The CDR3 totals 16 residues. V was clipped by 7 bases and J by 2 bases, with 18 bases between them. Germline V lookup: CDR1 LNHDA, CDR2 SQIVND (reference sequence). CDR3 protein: CASTPTGSTGNQPQHF. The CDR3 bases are TGTGCCAGTACTCCGACAGGTAGTACTGGCAATCAGCCCCAGCATTTT.

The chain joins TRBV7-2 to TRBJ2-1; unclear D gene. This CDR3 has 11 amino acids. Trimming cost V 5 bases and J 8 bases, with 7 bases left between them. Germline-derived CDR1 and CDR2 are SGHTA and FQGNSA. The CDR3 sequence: CASSPKDEQFF. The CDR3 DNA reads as TGTGCCAGCAGCCCCAAGGATGAGCAGTTCTTC.

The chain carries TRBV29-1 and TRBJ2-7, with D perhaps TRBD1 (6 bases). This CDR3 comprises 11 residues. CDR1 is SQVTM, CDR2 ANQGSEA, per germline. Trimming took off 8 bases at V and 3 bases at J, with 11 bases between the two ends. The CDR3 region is CSTRTVYEQYF. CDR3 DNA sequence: TGCAGCACAAGGACAGTCTACGAGCAGTACTTC.